This T cell receptor (beta chain) was obtained from a study of T cells after yellow fever vaccination. Germline V lookup: CDR1 SQVTM, CDR2 ANQGSEA. The ends lost 7 bases at V and 2 bases at J; junction bases unmatched: 2. This CDR3 is 11 amino acids long. In making TCR cDNA, 5'RACE template switching added a universal primer site and UMIs to it. TCRdb called the 5' RACE reads again in MiXCR, with one record for every CDR3 protein. The sample records some 240,000 distinct CDR3 sequences, 3.6% being singletons. This clonotype was recorded many times. The material was PBMCs, obtained 15 days after the yellow fever booster vaccination. This sequence was found in a man in his late teens or twenties who received the YFV17D yellow fever vaccine. The chain joins TRBV29-1 to TRBJ2-7; 7 positions agree with TRBD1. The DNA for the CDR3 is TGCAGCGCGGGACAGCCCTACGAGCAGTACTTC. Translated: CSAGQPYEQYF.